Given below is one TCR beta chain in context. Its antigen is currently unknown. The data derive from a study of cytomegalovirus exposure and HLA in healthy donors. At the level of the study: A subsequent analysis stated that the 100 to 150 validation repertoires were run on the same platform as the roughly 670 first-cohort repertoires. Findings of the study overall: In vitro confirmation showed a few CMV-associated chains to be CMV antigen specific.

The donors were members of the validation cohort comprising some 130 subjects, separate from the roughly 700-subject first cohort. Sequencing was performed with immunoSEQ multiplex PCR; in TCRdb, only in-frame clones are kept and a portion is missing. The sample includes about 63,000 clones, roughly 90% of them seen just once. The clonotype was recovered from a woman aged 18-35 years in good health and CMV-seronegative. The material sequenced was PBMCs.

CDR3 nucleotides: TGTGCCAGCAGTCGCGGTGCCTACGAGCAGTACTTC. Its protein is CASSRGAYEQYF. This chain uses TRBV28 with TRBJ2-7; no clear D. CDR3 length: 12 amino acids. Per germline, CDR1 MDHEN and CDR2 SYDVKM. V lost 5 bases and J 2 bases, leaving 7 bases between the germline ends.